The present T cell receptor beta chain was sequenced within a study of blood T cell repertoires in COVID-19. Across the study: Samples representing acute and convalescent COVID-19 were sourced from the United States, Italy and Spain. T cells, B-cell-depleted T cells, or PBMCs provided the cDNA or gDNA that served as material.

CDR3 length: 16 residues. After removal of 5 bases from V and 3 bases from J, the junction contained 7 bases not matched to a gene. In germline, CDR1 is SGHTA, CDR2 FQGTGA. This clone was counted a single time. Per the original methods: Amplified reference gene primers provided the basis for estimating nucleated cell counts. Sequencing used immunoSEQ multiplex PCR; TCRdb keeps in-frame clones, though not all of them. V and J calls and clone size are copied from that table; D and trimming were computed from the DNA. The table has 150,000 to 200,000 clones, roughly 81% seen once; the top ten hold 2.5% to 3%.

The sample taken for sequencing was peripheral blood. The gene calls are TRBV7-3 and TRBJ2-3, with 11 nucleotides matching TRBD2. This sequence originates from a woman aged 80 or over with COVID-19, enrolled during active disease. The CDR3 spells CASSLISGGATDTQYF. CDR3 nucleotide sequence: TGTGCCAGCAGCCTCATTAGCGGGGGGGCGACAGATACGCAGTATTTT.